The 8 T cell receptor beta chains listed next were all sequenced from one sample in a study of blood T cell repertoires in COVID-19. Profiling relied on immunoSEQ multiplex PCR, and the TCRdb table lists in-frame clones only, not all of them. The sample has 110,000 to 150,000 clones, around 80% seen once. Sequencing was carried out using PBMCs or T cells enriched from blood (not recorded which). Receptors originate from a woman between 50 and 59 years old who had recovered from COVID-19.

In DNA form, the CDR3 reads TGTGCCAGCAGCCCGGGACTAGCGGGGGCCCATGAGCAGTTCTTC. Translated, it gives CASSPGLAGAHEQFF. The chain links TRBV11-3 to TRBJ2-1; 14 positions agree with TRBD2. V lost 5 bases, J lost 8 bases, and 5 bases stayed unmatched. From germline, CDR1 is SGHNT and CDR2 YENEEA. The CDR3 consists of 15 residues.

CDR3 sequence reads: CASSSRQGHDTEAFF. CDR3 DNA sequence: TGTGCCAGTAGTTCTCGACAGGGACACGACACTGAAGCTTTCTTT. V and J are TRBV19 and TRBJ1-1; 7 bases are a match to TRBD1. This CDR3 has 15 residues. With 5 bases clipped from V and 3 bases from J, the junction kept 9 bases outside the gene matches. Germline lookup yields CDR1 LNHDA and CDR2 SQIVND (reference sequence). Full variable domain (outside the CDR3, taken from reference TRBV19 and TRBJ1-1): DGGITQSPKYLFRKEGQNVTLSCEQNLNHDAMYWYRQDPGQGLRLIYYSQIVNDFQKGDIAEGYSVSREKKESFPLTVTSAQKNPTAFYLCASSSRQGHDTEAFFGQGTRLTVV.

CDR3 sequence reads: CASSIGSREISGYYTF. The CDR3, as DNA: TGTGCCAGTAGTATAGGGAGCAGGGAAATATCTGGATACTACACCTTC. The chain employs TRBV19 and TRBJ1-2; tentative D call: TRBD1 (5 bases). Trimming shortened V by 1 base and J by 10 bases, and 22 bases separated the two germline ends. Germline CDR1 LNHDA, CDR2 SQIVND (reference sequence). This CDR3 is built from 16 residues.

This clone has only a few counts. The chain recombines TRBV7-2 with TRBJ1-4; the D gene is possibly TRBD1 (6 bases). This CDR3 region has 14 residues. Trimming pared 5 bases from V and 8 bases from J, leaving 15 bases between. Germline V gene lookup returns CDR1 SGHTA and CDR2 FQGNSA. CDR3 coding DNA: TGTGCCAGCAGCCCTGGGGGGGGCGGGGAAAAACTGTTTTTT. Its translation: CASSPGGGGEKLFF.

This clone was detected once. This rearrangement joins TRBV28 to TRBJ2-7, with 9 bases that match TRBD1. Germline CDR1 reads MDHEN; CDR2 reads SYDVKM. The CDR3 sequence is 14 residues long. V lost 8 bases and J lost 5; bases outside the gene matches: 10. The CDR3 reads CASGGSGTGHEQYV. In DNA form, the CDR3 reads TGTGCCAGCGGAGGCTCCGGGACAGGGCACGAGCAGTACGTC.

The chain links TRBV5-1 to TRBJ2-1; TRBD2 matches at 10 bases. Germline V CDR1 and CDR2: SGHRS, YFSETQ. Germline trimming cut 4 bases from V and 7 bases from J; bases unmatched to any gene: 8. CDR3 length: 15 residues. The CDR3 DNA reads TGCGCCAGCAGCACGGGACTAGCGCAGCGGAATGAGCAGTTCTTC. Protein sequence: CASSTGLAQRNEQFF. The full variable domain, with the rest looked up from reference TRBV5-1 and TRBJ2-1, is KAGVTQTPRYLIKTRGQQVTLSCSPISGHRSVSWYQQTPGQGLQFLFEYFSETQRNKGNFPGRFSGRQFSNSRSEMNVSTLELGDSALYLCASSTGLAQRNEQFFGPGTRLTVL.

This chain joins TRBV28 and TRBJ1-2; no firm D call. Germline loops: CDR1 MDHEN, CDR2 SYDVKM. Trimming removed 3 bases at V and 4 bases at J, with 3 bases between. This CDR3 contains 11 residues. The CDR3 here is CASSLAYGYTF. CDR3 bases: TGTGCCAGCAGTTTGGCCTATGGCTACACCTTC.

V gene TRBV2 combines with J gene TRBJ1-4; 8 bases fit TRBD1. The CDR3 loop spans 14 amino acids. Unmatched junction bases numbered 6, after V lost 6 bases and J lost 6 bases. The germline V gene has CDR1 SNHLY and CDR2 FYNNEI. The CDR3: CASSRGRVDEKLFF. The CDR3 DNA is TGTGCCAGCAGCAGGGGGCGCGTGGATGAAAAACTGTTTTTT.